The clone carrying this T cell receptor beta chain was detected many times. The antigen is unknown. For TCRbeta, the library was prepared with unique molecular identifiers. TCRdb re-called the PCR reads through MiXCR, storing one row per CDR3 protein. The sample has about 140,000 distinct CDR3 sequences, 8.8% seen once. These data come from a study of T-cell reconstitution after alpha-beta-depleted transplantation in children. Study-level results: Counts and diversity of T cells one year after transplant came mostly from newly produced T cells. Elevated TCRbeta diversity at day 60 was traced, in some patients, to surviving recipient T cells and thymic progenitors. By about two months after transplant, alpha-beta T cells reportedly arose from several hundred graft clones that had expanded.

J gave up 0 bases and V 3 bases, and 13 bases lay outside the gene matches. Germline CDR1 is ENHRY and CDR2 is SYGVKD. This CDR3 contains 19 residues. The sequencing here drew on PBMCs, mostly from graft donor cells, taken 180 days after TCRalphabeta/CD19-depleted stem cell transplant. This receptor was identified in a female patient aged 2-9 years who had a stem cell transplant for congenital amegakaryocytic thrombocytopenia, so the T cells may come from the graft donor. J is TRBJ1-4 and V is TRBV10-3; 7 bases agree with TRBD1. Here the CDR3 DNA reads TGTGCCATCAGTGAACTCTGGGACAGCGGCTCCCCAACTAATGAAAAACTGTTTTTT. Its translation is CAISELWDSGSPTNEKLFF.